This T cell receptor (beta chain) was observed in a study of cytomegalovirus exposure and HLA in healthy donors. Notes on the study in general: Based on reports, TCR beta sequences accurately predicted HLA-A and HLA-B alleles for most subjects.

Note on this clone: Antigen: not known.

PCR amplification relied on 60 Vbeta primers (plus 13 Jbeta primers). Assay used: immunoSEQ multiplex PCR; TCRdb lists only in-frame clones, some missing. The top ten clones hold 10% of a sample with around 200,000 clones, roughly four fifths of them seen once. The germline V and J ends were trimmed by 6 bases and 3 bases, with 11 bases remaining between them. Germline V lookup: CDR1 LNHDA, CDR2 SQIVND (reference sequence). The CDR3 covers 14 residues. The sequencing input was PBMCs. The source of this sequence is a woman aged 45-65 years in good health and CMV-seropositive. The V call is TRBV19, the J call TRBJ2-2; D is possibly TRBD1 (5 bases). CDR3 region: CASSQGRYTGELFF. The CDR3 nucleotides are TGTGCCAGTAGCCAGGGCAGGTACACCGGGGAGCTGTTTTTT.